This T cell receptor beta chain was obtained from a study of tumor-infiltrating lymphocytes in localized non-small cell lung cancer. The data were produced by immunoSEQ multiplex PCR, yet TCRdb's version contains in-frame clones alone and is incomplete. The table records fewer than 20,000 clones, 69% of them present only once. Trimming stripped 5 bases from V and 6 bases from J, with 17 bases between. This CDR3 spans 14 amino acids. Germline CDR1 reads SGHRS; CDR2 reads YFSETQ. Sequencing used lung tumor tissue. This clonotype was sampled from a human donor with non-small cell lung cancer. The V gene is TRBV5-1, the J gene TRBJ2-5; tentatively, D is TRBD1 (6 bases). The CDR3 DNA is TGCGCCAGCAGTACCCAGGGGAGTCGACAGACCCAGTACTTC. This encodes CASSTQGSRQTQYF.